This T cell receptor beta chain was observed in a study of blood T cell repertoires in COVID-19. For the study at large: Sources were T cells, B-cell-depleted T cells, or PBMCs; the material itself was cDNA or gDNA.

V lost 4 bases, J lost 9 bases, and 12 bases stayed unmatched. Germline V gene sequence: CDR1 MNHEY, CDR2 SMNVEV (reference sequence). The CDR3 loop spans 16 amino acids. Individuals aged about 18 to 89 years were recruited from roughly 22 US areas. Participant-reported clinical history was the basis for cohort assignment. The assay was immunoSEQ multiplex PCR, and TCRdb's table has in-frame clones only and misses some. This sample has under 150,000 clones, with roughly 85% found just once. The sequence was obtained from a woman in her 50s who had recovered from COVID-19. V is TRBV27 and J is TRBJ2-2, with 9 bases aligning to TRBD2. The sequenced sample was PBMCs or T cells enriched from blood (not recorded which). CDR3 amino acids: CASSSQAGGPVRELFF. For the CDR3, the DNA is TGTGCCAGCAGTTCCCAAGCGGGAGGCCCCGTAAGGGAGCTGTTTTTT.